The source of this T cell receptor beta chain is a study of blood T cell repertoires in COVID-19. Clones were read by immunoSEQ multiplex PCR, and TCRdb kept only the in-frame ones, dropping some. The table has around 280,000 clones, more than 75% seen once. This CDR3 is built from 17 residues. After removal of 4 bases from V and 1 base from J, the junction contained 8 bases not matched to a gene. The germline V gene encodes CDR1 SGHNT and CDR2 YYREEE (reference sequence). Material for sequencing was peripheral blood. The chain links TRBV5-4 to TRBJ1-3; 10 bases fit TRBD1. This TCR was recovered from a woman in her thirties who had recovered from COVID-19. This chain's CDR3 is CASSESRDRGSGNTIYF. CDR3 DNA sequence: TGTGCCAGCAGCGAGTCCCGGGACAGGGGATCTGGAAACACCATATATTTT.